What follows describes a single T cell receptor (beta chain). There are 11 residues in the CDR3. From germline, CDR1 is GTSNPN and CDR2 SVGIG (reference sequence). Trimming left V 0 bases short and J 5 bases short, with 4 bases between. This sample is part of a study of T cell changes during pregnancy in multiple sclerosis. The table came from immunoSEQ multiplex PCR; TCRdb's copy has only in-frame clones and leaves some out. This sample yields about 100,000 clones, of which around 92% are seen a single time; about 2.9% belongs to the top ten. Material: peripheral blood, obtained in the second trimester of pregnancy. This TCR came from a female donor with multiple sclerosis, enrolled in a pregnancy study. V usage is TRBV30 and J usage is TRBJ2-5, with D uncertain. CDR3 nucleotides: TGTGCCTGGAGTGTCGGGGAGACCCAGTACTTC. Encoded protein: CAWSVGETQYF.